The 20 T cell receptor beta chains below all came from one sample that was sequenced in a study of blood T cell repertoires in COVID-19. Sequencing used immunoSEQ multiplex PCR; TCRdb keeps in-frame clones, though not all of them. The table lists some 290,000 clones, approximately 90% of them singletons. The sample taken for sequencing was PBMCs or T cells enriched from blood (not recorded which). The receptors stem from a woman in her 30s who had been exposed to COVID-19.

The rearrangement uses TRBV6-5 and TRBJ1-6; weak D call: TRBD1 (6 bases). Germline V lookup: CDR1 MNHEY, CDR2 SVGAGI. V was pared by 6 bases and J by 7 bases, with 13 bases between. CDR3 length equals 14 residues. The CDR3 DNA reads TGTGCCAGCAGGACGGGACAACCAAATTCACCCCTCCACTTT. Translated: CASRTGQPNSPLHF.

Written as DNA, the CDR3 is TGTGCCAGCAGCTTAGGAACAGGGGATGGCTACACCTTC. Its protein product is CASSLGTGDGYTF. J is TRBJ1-2 and V is TRBV7-2; TRBD1 agrees at 7 bases. The CDR3 totals 13 residues. Trimming cost V 1 base and J 6 bases; bases outside gene matches: 2. Germline loops: CDR1 SGHTA, CDR2 FQGNSA.

This clone occurred once. V usage is TRBV20-1 and J usage is TRBJ1-1; D not certain. Germline V gene data show CDR1 as DFQATT and CDR2 as SNEGSKA (reference sequence). The CDR3 covers 10 residues. Here the CDR3 reads CSTVGTEAFF. CDR3 coding DNA: TGCAGCACAGTAGGCACTGAAGCTTTCTTT.

This clone occurred many times. The CDR3 loop reads CASSPTGSNEKLFF. The CDR3 coding sequence is TGTGCCAGCTCACCAACAGGATCAAATGAAAAACTGTTTTTT. The chain employs TRBV18 and TRBJ1-4; perhaps TRBD1 as D (5 bases). CDR3 length: 14 residues. Germline CDR1 KGHSH, CDR2 LQKENI. Deletions cut 2 bases from V and 5 bases from J, with 9 bases between.

V is TRBV3-1 (or the pseudogene TRBV3-2) and J is TRBJ2-3; TRBD2 matches at 8 bases. This CDR3 has 16 amino acids. The V gene end was trimmed by 4 bases and the J gene end by 0 bases; junction bases not matched to a gene: 6. The germline gives CDR1 LGHDT, CDR2 YNNKEL (reference sequence). The CDR3 region is CASSPLRGASTDTQYF. The CDR3 DNA is TGTGCCAGCAGCCCACTGCGGGGGGCTAGCACAGATACGCAGTATTTT.

The chain employs TRBV20-1 and TRBJ2-7, with D possibly being TRBD1 (6 bases). This CDR3 has 13 residues. Germline V CDR1 and CDR2: DFQATT, SNEGSKA (reference sequence). The V gene lost 3 bases and the J gene lost 4 bases, with 13 bases spanning the gap. In DNA form, the CDR3 reads TGCAGTGCTAGTCAGGGGCGAGGGTACGAGCAGTACTTC. It specifies CSASQGRGYEQYF.

The chain carries TRBV27 and TRBJ1-1; D call uncertain. CDR3 length equals 15 residues. Germline assignment: CDR1 MNHEY and CDR2 SMNVEV (reference sequence). The germline V and J ends were trimmed by 6 bases and 5 bases, with 19 bases remaining between them. For the CDR3, the DNA is TGTGCCAGCAGCATGCTAGGCGGGTGGAAAACTGAAGCTTTCTTT. Translation: CASSMLGGWKTEAFF.

This chain joins TRBV24-1 and TRBJ2-3, with 10 bases lining up with TRBD1. The length of the CDR3 is 17 residues. V trimming: 4 bases; J trimming: 2 bases; junction bases outside the gene matches: 8. CDR1 and CDR2 (germline): KGHDR, SFDVKD. CDR3 protein: CATSDGTGAFFTDTQYF. The CDR3 region has the DNA TGTGCCACCAGTGACGGGACAGGGGCATTCTTCACAGATACGCAGTATTTT.

The chain carries TRBV4-3 and TRBJ1-2, with TRBD1 matching over 8 bases. Germline CDR1 and CDR2: LGHNA and YSLEER. The trim removed 3 bases at V and 7 bases at J, leaving 16 bases unmatched. The CDR3 is made up of 17 amino acids. The CDR3 reads CASSQYGTGGGVGGYTF. CDR3 nucleotide sequence: TGCGCCAGCAGCCAGTACGGGACAGGTGGGGGTGTTGGTGGCTACACCTTC.

The V and J genes are TRBV9 and TRBJ1-5; maybe TRBD1 (5 bases). Trimming shortened V by 4 bases and J by 0 bases, and 11 bases separated the two germline ends. The CDR3 length is 15 residues. Germline assignment: CDR1 SGDLS and CDR2 YYNGEE. CDR3 sequence reads: CASSIRQISNQPQHF. CDR3 nucleotide sequence: TGTGCCAGCAGCATTAGACAGATTAGCAATCAGCCCCAGCATTTT.

J is TRBJ2-1 and V is TRBV30; 14 positions agree with TRBD2. Germline V gene sequence: CDR1 GTSNPN, CDR2 SVGIG (reference sequence). The CDR3 spans 16 residues. V trimming: 1 base; J trimming: 8 bases; junction bases outside the gene matches: 7. CDR3 residues: CAWSARLAGGPYEQFF. The CDR3 bases are TGTGCCTGGAGTGCCCGACTAGCGGGGGGGCCTTATGAGCAGTTCTTC.

The rearrangement joins TRBV9 to TRBJ2-7, with 8 bases that match TRBD2. Trimming removed 7 bases from V and 4 bases from J; junction bases left unmatched: 10. The CDR3 is 14 amino acids. Germline values: CDR1 SGDLS, CDR2 YYNGEE. DNA of the CDR3: TGTGCCAGCGCCTCAAGCGGGGGCGGATACGAGCAGTACTTC. As protein: CASASSGGGYEQYF.

The rearrangement links TRBV10-3 to TRBJ2-7, with 9 bases matching TRBD1. After removal of 2 bases from V and 5 bases from J, the junction contained 7 bases not matched to a gene. Germline-derived CDR1 and CDR2 are ENHRY and SYGVKD. This CDR3 spans 15 amino acids. The CDR3: CAISEGDRVGHEQYF. The CDR3 DNA follows: TGTGCCATCAGTGAGGGGGACAGGGTAGGCCACGAGCAGTACTTC.

The J gene is TRBJ1-3, the V gene TRBV11-2, with D unresolved. The ends were cut back, 4 bases at V and 0 bases at J, with 16 bases in the middle. The CDR3 spans 17 residues. Germline V CDR1 and CDR2: SGHAT, FQNNGV. The CDR3 nucleotides are TGTGCCAGCAGCTCAAGACTCTCTTGGAACTCTGGAAACACCATATATTTT. The encoded protein is CASSSRLSWNSGNTIYF.

The gene calls are TRBV4-3 and TRBJ1-2; TRBD1 might be the D (6 bases). Germline CDR1 reads LGHNA; CDR2 reads YSLEER. The germline V and J ends were trimmed by 0 bases and 3 bases, with 11 bases remaining between them. The CDR3 length is 15 residues. DNA for the CDR3: TGCGCCAGCAGCCAAGATCAAGAGGGGGACTATGGCTACACCTTC. This sequence encodes CASSQDQEGDYGYTF.

The chain combines TRBV2 with TRBJ2-7; 7 nucleotides align to TRBD1. The junction had 10 bases not matched to a gene; V was cut back by 7 bases and J by 1 base. The CDR3 extends over 15 amino acids. The germline CDR1 and CDR2 sequences are SNHLY and FYNNEI. The CDR3 spells CASKLVAGGSYEQYF. CDR3 nucleotide sequence: TGTGCCAGCAAACTGGTCGCAGGGGGATCCTACGAGCAGTACTTC.

The chain couples TRBV3-1 (or the pseudogene TRBV3-2) to TRBJ2-5, with D unclear. The ends were cut back, 0 bases at V and 3 bases at J, with 11 bases in the middle. CDR1 is LGHDT and CDR2 is YNNKEL in the germline V gene (reference sequence). The CDR3 has 15 amino acids. CDR3 region: CASSQEVVVEETQYF. The CDR3, as DNA: TGTGCCAGCAGCCAAGAGGTGGTAGTAGAAGAGACCCAGTACTTC.

The V and J genes are TRBV2 and TRBJ1-1; tentatively, D is TRBD1 (5 bases). There are 14 residues in the CDR3. The V end lost 1 base, the J end lost 3 bases, and 9 bases lay between the germline ends. Germline V gives CDR1 SNHLY, CDR2 FYNNEI. The CDR3 DNA follows: TGTGCCAGCAGTGAAGTGCCGACAGACACTGAAGCTTTCTTT. Translation: CASSEVPTDTEAFF.

The chain is built from TRBV4-1 and TRBJ1-3; D perhaps matches TRBD1 (6 bases). Trimming took off 3 bases at V and 5 bases at J, with 17 bases between the two ends. Germline values: CDR1 MGHRA, CDR2 YSYEKL. The CDR3 runs to 16 residues. The CDR3 nucleotides are TGCGCCAGCAGCCAGGTACCCGGACAGTCGAGAAACACCATATATTTT. Its protein product is CASSQVPGQSRNTIYF.

This chain uses TRBV12-3 or TRBV12-4 with TRBJ2-3; 11 bases align to TRBD1. After removal of 10 bases from V and 5 bases from J, the junction contained 5 bases not matched to a gene. This CDR3 is 13 amino acids long. CDR3 nucleotide sequence: TGTGCCACGCGGGACAGGGGGAGAGATACGCAGTATTTT. This codes for CATRDRGRDTQYF.